This T cell receptor (beta chain) was identified during a study of early T cells in non-severe SARS-CoV-2 infection (dated by TCRdb to the early 2020s). The study in broad terms: TCR sequencing used bulk RNA from unsorted whole blood, so alpha and beta chains could not be paired.

A case-control design nested within a healthcare worker cohort in London, UK, was used, with weekly nasopharyngeal swab PCR tests and blood sampling performed. Healthcare workers were enrolled in the week of the UK lockdown, from 23 to 31 March 2020, and were followed every week for up to roughly 16 weeks. This clonotype has a count of ten or more. No antigen is known for it. No qualities accompany the bases; no much larger clone lies one base away. Looking up the germline V gene yields CDR1 SQVTM and CDR2 ANQGSEA. V is pared back by 7 bases and J by 0 bases, with 18 bases lying between the germline termini. CDR3 length: 15 amino acids, cysteine to phenylalanine. The sequence is cut down to CDR3 DNA, 45 bases in frame from base 1. The investigation overall reported the following: VDJdb matching was skewed toward anti-spike CD8 responses and likely underestimated virus-specific expansions, missing private and CD4 specificities.

Libraries were prepared through 5' RACE. For sequencing, a NextSeq 500 was employed. To correct for sequencing error and PCR bias, the TCR library protocol tagged individual cDNA molecules with unique molecular identifiers. Sequencing covered both TCR alpha and beta chains, and within each sample the abundances of alpha and beta sequences were tightly co-correlated. The authors processed their data as follows. V gene, J gene and CDR3 annotation of TCR sequences was performed with Decombinator V4. Expanded TCRs were defined as changing significantly between any two time points under a Poisson model with p below 0.0001. TCR abundances were normalised to the total number of TCRs sequenced per sample and were expressed as counts per million. MAIT TCRs were defined by TRAV1-2 paired with TRAJ12, TRAJ20 or TRAJ33, and iNKT TCRs by TRAV10 paired with TRAJ18. VDJdb, accessed 1 November 2021, was searched for CMV, EBV and SARS-CoV-2 annotated TCRs, excluding TCRs annotated for multiple antigens. TCRdb took the public reads, trimmed them with fastp at Q25, ran MiXCR for clone calling and kept in-frame beta chains. Each CDR3 protein appears once, grouped with its most common genes and DNA. The V and J calls and clone size come from TCRdb's table, not from the authors' own analysis. The sample data list 76,000 or so distinct CDR3 sequences, and over 9% of these were observed just once. The ten most abundant clones make up approximately 4.8% of the sample.

The chain joins TRBV29-1 to TRBJ1-1; the D gene assignment is ambiguous. Sequencing was done on a sample of whole blood. This clonotype was sampled from an adult who was a healthcare worker with PCR-confirmed SARS-CoV-2 infection or an uninfected control (not recorded which). The CDR3 sequence is CSGVDLTNMNTEAFF. The DNA reads as follows: TGCAGCGGTGTAGACCTGACAAACATGAACACTGAAGCTTTCTTT. This CDR3, with the reference TRBV29-1 and TRBJ1-1 proteins standing in past its ends, gives the full variable domain SAVISQKPSRDICQRGTSLTIQCQVDSQVTMMFWYRQQPGQSLTLIATANQGSEATYESGFVIDKFPISRPNLTFSTLTVSNMSPEDSSIYLCSGVDLTNMNTEAFFGQGTRLTVV.